These T cell receptor beta chains were read from a single sample in a study of technical replicates of blood from a handful of donors. Clones were sequenced by immunoSEQ multiplex PCR, and TCRdb holds only the in-frame ones, with some missing. The sample lists 65,000 to 85,000 clones; just under 95% were seen once. The sequencing sample was made of T cells isolated from PBMCs. All receptors derive from a human donor in good health. Both conserved end residues are part of each CDR3. The order of the fields is V gene, clone size, D gene, J gene, CDR3 DNA, CDR3 protein. D genes are given only for firm matches. Part of the rows lack a size; the others show once, few, many or a class for expanded clones.

TRBV19	NA	NA	TRBJ2-5	TGTGCCAGTAGTATAGACCTTGAAGAGACCCAGTACTTC	CASSIDLEETQYF
TRBV4-3	NA	NA	TRBJ2-7	TGCGCCAGCAGCCAAGGGGCCTCCTACGAGCAGTACTTC	CASSQGASYEQYF
TRBV7-9	NA	TRBD2	TRBJ2-1	TGTGCCAGCAGCCCGCAGACTAGCGGGAGCTATGAGCAGTTCTTC	CASSPQTSGSYEQFF
TRBV6-1	NA	TRBD1	TRBJ2-5	TGTGCCAGCAGTGAACTCGGGACAGGGATAGAGACCCAGTACTTC	CASSELGTGIETQYF
TRBV9	NA	NA	TRBJ1-2	TGTGCCAGCAGCGCATTCTTAATAGACTTTTCCTATGGCTACACCTTC	CASSAFLIDFSYGYTF
TRBV7-9	NA	NA	TRBJ2-7	TGTGCCAGCAGCTTAAGCGGTATCGGGTTTCCCTACGAGCAGTACTTC	CASSLSGIGFPYEQYF
TRBV4-3	NA	TRBD2	TRBJ2-3	TGCGCCAGCAGCCCCACTCTAGGACTAGCGGGCCTACTCCTAGATACGCAGTATTTT	CASSPTLGLAGLLLDTQYF
TRBV27	NA	TRBD1	TRBJ1-5	TGTGCCACCGCCGGGACAGGGGTTCAGCCCCAGCATTTT	CATAGTGVQPQHF
TRBV5-6	NA	TRBD1	TRBJ1-2	TGTGCCAGCAGCGGGACAGGTGGAGACTATGGCTACACCTTC	CASSGTGGDYGYTF
TRBV18	NA	TRBD1	TRBJ2-7	TGTGCCAGCTCACCACAGTCTGGGACAGGGGGTAACGAGCAGTACTTC	CASSPQSGTGGNEQYF
TRBV18	NA	NA	TRBJ2-5	TGTGCCAGCTCACCCCCCGGTCAAGAGACCCAGTACTTC	CASSPPGQETQYF
TRBV6-5	NA	NA	TRBJ1-3	TGTGCCAGCAGTTACCGCTATGGAAACACCATATATTTT	CASSYRYGNTIYF
TRBV7-9	NA	TRBD1	TRBJ1-1	TGTGCCAGCAGCTTACTACAGGGGGCCGGTGAAGCTTTCTTT	CASSLLQGAGEAFF
TRBV4-1	NA	TRBD1	TRBJ2-7	TGCGCCAGCAGCCAGGACAGGCCCGGTAGACCCTACGAGCAGTACTTC	CASSQDRPGRPYEQYF
TRBV19	NA	TRBD2	TRBJ2-1	TGTGCCAGTAGTATATTAGGACTAGCGGATCGGTACAATGAGCAGTTCTTC	CASSILGLADRYNEQFF
TRBV2	NA	TRBD2	TRBJ2-1	TGTGCCAGCAGGCTAGCGGGAGGGATTTACAATGAGCAGTTCTTC	CASRLAGGIYNEQFF
TRBV29-1	NA	NA	TRBJ2-5	TGCAGCGTTGAAGGGGGGGAGACAGGGAGACAAGAGACCCAGTACTTC	CSVEGGETGRQETQYF
TRBV11-1	NA	TRBD1	TRBJ2-6	TGTGCCAGCAGCTTAGAAGGGACAGGGCCTTGGGCGGCCAACGTCCTGACTTTC	CASSLEGTGPWAANVLTF
TRBV5-4	once	NA	TRBJ2-7	TGTGCCAGTTCCCAGGGCCACTACGAGCAGTACTTC	CASSQGHYEQYF
TRBV14	NA	NA	TRBJ2-1	TGTGCCAGCAGCCAACCCACCTACAATGAGCAGTTCTTC	CASSQPTYNEQFF
TRBV30	NA	TRBD2	TRBJ2-2	TGTGCCTGGAGTAGGGGCCATAGCGGGAACCTGTTTTTT	CAWSRGHSGNLFF
TRBV28	once	NA	TRBJ2-1	TGTGCCAGCAGAAAGAGACAGGTGGGCAATGAGCAGTTCTTC	CASRKRQVGNEQFF
TRBV9	NA	TRBD2	TRBJ2-1	TGTGCCAGCAGCGCGGGACTAGCGGTAGACAATGAGCAGTTCTTC	CASSAGLAVDNEQFF
TRBV7-9	NA	NA	TRBJ1-2	TGTGCCAGCAGCTTCGAAGGGGATTGGGTCTATGGCTACACCTTC	CASSFEGDWVYGYTF
TRBV4-3	NA	TRBD2	TRBJ2-1	TGCGCCAGCAGCCCACAGCTAGCGGGAGGGCCTTTAGTAAATGAGCAGTTCTTC	CASSPQLAGGPLVNEQFF
TRBV29-1	NA	NA	TRBJ1-1	TGCAGCGTAGCCCCCTCCGGTTCTACGAACACTGAAGCTTTCTTT	CSVAPSGSTNTEAFF
TRBV6-1	NA	NA	TRBJ2-7	TGTGCCAGCAGTGTAGTACAGGTGAGCTCCTACGAGCAGTACTTC	CASSVVQVSSYEQYF
TRBV7-9	once	NA	TRBJ2-4	TGTGCCAGCAGCACAGGGGCCAAAAACATTCAGTACTTC	CASSTGAKNIQYF
TRBV5-1	once	TRBD1	TRBJ2-1	TGCGCCAGCACCCGACAGGGGACCTACAATGAGCAGTTCTTC	CASTRQGTYNEQFF
TRBV5-6	NA	NA	TRBJ1-2	TGTGCCAGCAGCTTGGGGGGGACAAACGGCTACACCTTC	CASSLGGTNGYTF
TRBV11-2	NA	NA	TRBJ2-3	TGTGCCAGCAGCTTGGGATTCTTTGGAGGAAGCACAGATACGCAGTATTTT	CASSLGFFGGSTDTQYF
TRBV11-3	NA	TRBD2	TRBJ2-7	TGTGCCAGCAGCGAGAGCGGGAGGGCCCCCGAGCAGTACTTC	CASSESGRAPEQYF
TRBV28	NA	NA	TRBJ2-4	TGTGCCAGCAGTTCAACCATGATAGACAGGACCCTTTTTGGGAACATTCAGTACTTC	CASSSTMIDRTLFGNIQYF
TRBV5-6	NA	NA	TRBJ1-4	TGTGCCAGCAGCCACACAGGCGCAGTCAATGAAAAACTGTTTTTT	CASSHTGAVNEKLFF
TRBV9	NA	TRBD1	TRBJ1-2	TGTGCCAGCAGCGTAGACGGGACAGGGGACGGCTACACCTTC	CASSVDGTGDGYTF
TRBV11-2	NA	TRBD1	TRBJ2-2	TGTGCCAGCTGCTGGGGCAGGGGGACCGGGGAGCTGTTTTTT	CASCWGRGTGELFF
TRBV7-2	NA	TRBD2	TRBJ2-3	TGTGCCAGCAGCTTAGATTGGCTAGCGGGAGGAAAGGTCACAGATACGCAGTATTTT	CASSLDWLAGGKVTDTQYF
TRBV6-1	NA	NA	TRBJ2-7	TGTGCTGCGGGCCGAGACCCGTACTCCTACGAGCAGTACTTC	CAAGRDPYSYEQYF
TRBV7-2	NA	NA	TRBJ2-5	TGTGCCAGCAGCTTAGTTGGGGCGGGGGAGACCCAGTACTTC	CASSLVGAGETQYF
TRBV13	NA	NA	TRBJ2-1	TGTGCCAGCAGCGGCGTGGAGAGGGAGTATAGGATTGAGCAGTTCTTC	CASSGVEREYRIEQFF
TRBV19	many	TRBD1	TRBJ2-7	TGTGCCAGTAGTAAGGGACAGTACTACGAGCAGTACTTC	CASSKGQYYEQYF
TRBV5-6	NA	NA	TRBJ2-7	TGTGCCAGCAGCTTCCTGGATGGAGCCGTCTCCTACGAGCAGTACTTC	CASSFLDGAVSYEQYF
TRBV7-6	NA	TRBD1	TRBJ2-7	TGTGCCAGCAGCTTAGTATATTCCCTGGACAGGGGCGAGCAGTACTTC	CASSLVYSLDRGEQYF
TRBV10-1	NA	NA	TRBJ2-7	TGCGCCAGCAGTGTTTACTCTAAATACGAGCAGTACTTC	CASSVYSKYEQYF
TRBV28	NA	NA	TRBJ1-5	TGTGCCAGCAGTAGCGATACTCGGTATAGCAATCAGCCCCAGCATTTT	CASSSDTRYSNQPQHF
TRBV7-2	NA	NA	TRBJ2-7	TGTGCCAGCAGCTTAGGGGGGGTAGGGCAGTACTTC	CASSLGGVGQYF
TRBV7-2	once	NA	TRBJ1-5	TGTGCCAGCAGCTTAGAAGTGCGTAATAGCAATCAGCCCCAGCATTTT	CASSLEVRNSNQPQHF
TRBV1	once	NA	TRBJ2-7	TGCACCAGCAGCCTCCGAGCGGGAGAGTCCTACGAGCAGTACTTC	CTSSLRAGESYEQYF
TRBV28	NA	TRBD2	TRBJ2-3	TGTGCCAGCTGCGGGGGAGGGCCAACAGATACGCAGTATTTT	CASCGGGPTDTQYF
TRBV6-1	NA	NA	TRBJ2-1	TGTGCCAGCAGTATCCGGGACTTACCCTACAATGAGCAGTTCTTC	CASSIRDLPYNEQFF
TRBV28	few	TRBD2	TRBJ2-7	TGTGCCAGCAGACCAACTACGGGGGGGTTGGCGAACTTC	CASRPTTGGLANF
TRBV7-9	NA	NA	TRBJ1-4	TGTGCCAGCAGCTTAAGTAGGACAGTTAATGAAAAACTGTTTTTT	CASSLSRTVNEKLFF
TRBV28	NA	TRBD1	TRBJ2-7	TGTGCCAGCCGGGACAGGTCCTACAGCGAGCAGTACTTC	CASRDRSYSEQYF
TRBV25-1	once	NA	TRBJ1-1	TGTGCCAGCAGTGAATCTTGGTCGAAAGGGGTGGGGACTGAAGCTTTCTTT	CASSESWSKGVGTEAFF
TRBV7-2	NA	TRBD2	TRBJ2-1	TGTGCCAGCAGCTTAGGTGAGCGGGAATACAATGAGCAGTTCTTC	CASSLGEREYNEQFF